These 20 T cell receptor beta chains were sequenced from one sample in a study of T cell repertoires in cytomegalovirus infection. The antigens these receptors bind are not known. Via MiXCR, TCRdb re-called the reads, giving one row per CDR3 protein. The profile shows roughly 990,000 distinct CDR3 sequences, 31% of them singletons. The sequences come from cultured CD8+ T cells from PBMCs, collected from culture after CMV antigen stimulation. The receptors come from a human donor in good health (CMV status not recorded). Some clones in this sample may be carry-over from other donors' samples.

CDR3 in DNA: TGTGCCACGGGAATAATGAACACTGAAGCTTTCTTT. Amino acids: CATGIMNTEAFF. The chain uses TRBV5-5 and TRBJ1-1; D unclear. The germline V gene has CDR1 SGHKS and CDR2 YYEKEE (reference sequence). There are 12 residues in the CDR3. With 9 bases removed from V and 0 bases from J, the gap between germline ends came to 9 bases. The complete variable domain, with remaining parts taken from reference TRBV5-5 and TRBJ1-1, reads DAGVTQSPTHLIKTRGQQVTLRCSPISGHKSVSWYQQVLGQGPQFIFQYYEKEERGRGNFPDRFSARQFPNYSSELNVNALLLGDSALYLCATGIMNTEAFFGQGTRLTVV.

This clonotype occurred a few times. V gene TRBV6-6 combines with J gene TRBJ1-1; TRBD1 matches 9 bases. The germline gives CDR1 MNHNY, CDR2 SVGAGI (reference sequence). The CDR3 covers 16 residues. V lost 4 bases and J lost 0; bases outside the gene matches: 6. CDR3 nucleotide sequence: TGTGCCAGCAGTTCGACAGGGGGGAGCCTGAACACTGAAGCTTTCTTT. As protein: CASSSTGGSLNTEAFF.

Many counts were recorded for this clonotype. This chain links TRBV7-6 with TRBJ2-5; 9 bases match TRBD2. The CDR3 is 15 amino acids. V lost 5 bases to trimming and J lost 8 bases; unmatched junction nucleotides: 12. Per the germline V gene, CDR1 is SGHVS and CDR2 is FNYEAQ. The CDR3 spells CASSRSGGPSGTQYF. As DNA, the CDR3 is TGTGCCAGCAGCCGCAGCGGGGGGCCCTCGGGAACCCAGTACTTC.

This clonotype was seen a few times. V is TRBV12-3 or TRBV12-4 and J is TRBJ1-3; possible D gene TRBD1, 5 bases. V shed 5 bases and J shed 3 bases, with 11 bases lying between them. The CDR3 runs to 14 residues. CDR3 protein: CASSQGDFGNTIYF. The CDR3, as DNA: TGTGCCAGCAGTCAAGGGGATTTTGGAAACACCATATATTTT.

In the case of this clonotype: A read error may be the cause here, since a much bigger clone is one base away. The chain has TRBV5-5 and TRBJ2-5; TRBD1 agrees at 12 bases. The germline V gene encodes CDR1 SGHKS and CDR2 YYEKEE (reference sequence). The V segment lost 4 bases and the J segment 0 bases; nucleotides outside the gene matches: 4. This CDR3 has 16 residues. This CDR3 is CASSNRDRGHQETQYF. CDR3 in DNA: TGTGCCAGCAGCAACCGGGACAGGGGGCACCAAGAGACCCAGTACTTC.

The J gene is TRBJ1-2, the V gene TRBV2; 10 positions match TRBD1. Trimming took 6 bases from V and 3 from J; bases not matched to a gene: 10. Germline CDR1 reads SNHLY; CDR2 reads FYNNEI. CDR3 size: 16 residues. In DNA, the CDR3 is TGTGCCAGCAGGGGAAATCGACAGGGGGCCGACTATGGCTACACCTTC. It translates to CASRGNRQGADYGYTF.

The chain couples TRBV7-9 to TRBJ2-7; possible D gene TRBD1, 6 bases. The ends were cut back, 5 bases at V and 3 bases at J, with 14 bases in the middle. The CDR3 loop spans 14 amino acids. CDR1 and CDR2 from the germline V gene are SEHNR and FQNEAQ (reference sequence). CDR3 in DNA: TGTGCCAGCAGCCCCAGGACAGAAAACTACGAGCAGTACTTC. Amino acids: CASSPRTENYEQYF.

At least ten counts were recorded for this clonotype. The genes are TRBV7-2 and TRBJ2-1, with D perhaps matching TRBD2 (5 bases). This CDR3 has 14 residues. Trimming pared 3 bases from V and 6 bases from J, leaving 12 bases between. Germline V lookup: CDR1 SGHTA, CDR2 FQGNSA. The CDR3 here is CASSFPSAGNEQFF. In nucleotides, the CDR3 is TGTGCCAGCAGCTTCCCGTCCGCGGGCAATGAGCAGTTCTTC.

This clonotype has more than one count but fewer than ten. The chain uses TRBV5-6 and TRBJ2-2; TRBD1 agrees at 8 bases. Germline values: CDR1 SGHDT, CDR2 YYEEEE. The CDR3 extends over 17 amino acids. Trimming cost V 4 bases and J 3 bases; bases outside gene matches: 11. CDR3 coding DNA: TGTGCCAGCAGCCCGGACAGGGTGGGCCTATACACCGGGGAGCTGTTTTTT. As protein: CASSPDRVGLYTGELFF. Together with reference TRBV5-6 and TRBJ2-2, the CDR3 gives the full variable domain: DAGVTQSPTHLIKTRGQQVTLRCSPKSGHDTVSWYQQALGQGPQFIFQYYEEEERQRGNFPDRFSGHQFPNYSSELNVNALLLGDSALYLCASSPDRVGLYTGELFFGEGSRLTVL.

A note on this clonotype: One base away lies a much larger clone, so this may be a sequencing read error. The V and J genes are TRBV27 and TRBJ1-2; D remains ambiguous. In germline, CDR1 is MNHEY, CDR2 SMNVEV (reference sequence). The CDR3 length is 13 residues. The CDR3 coding sequence is TGTGCCAACAGTCCCCGTCTGGTGTGGGGCTACACCTTC. Encoded protein: CANSPRLVWGYTF.

This clonotype was recorded a few times. The V gene is TRBV7-8, the J gene TRBJ2-2; D perhaps matches TRBD2 (7 bases). The germline V and J ends were trimmed by 5 bases and 13 bases, with 20 bases remaining between them. The CDR3 loop spans 14 amino acids. Germline V CDR1 and CDR2: SGHVS, FQNEAQ. Here the CDR3 reads CASSPSGRGKGLFF. DNA for the CDR3: TGTGCCAGCAGCCCTTCTGGGAGGGGGAAGGGGCTGTTTTTT. The full variable domain, rest sourced from reference TRBV7-8 and TRBJ2-2, is GAGVSQSPRYKVAKRGQDVALRCDPISGHVSLFWYQQALGQGPEFLTYFQNEAQLDKSGLPSDRFFAERPEGSVSTLKIQRTQQEDSAVYLCASSPSGRGKGLFFGEGSRLTVL.

In this sample, this clonotype turned up a few times. The V gene is TRBV10-1, the J gene TRBJ2-3; D remains ambiguous. Germline V gene sequence: CDR1 WNHNN, CDR2 SYGVQD (reference sequence). V was clipped by 3 bases and J by 2 bases, with 6 bases between them. The CDR3 loop spans 13 amino acids. The DNA for the CDR3 is TGCGCCAGCAGTGACTCGGACACAGATACGCAGTATTTT. Translation: CASSDSDTDTQYF.

Only a few counts were recorded for this clonotype. V gene TRBV6-1 combines with J gene TRBJ2-1; D remains ambiguous. V lost 7 bases and J 4 bases, leaving 14 bases between the germline ends. This CDR3 is built from 14 residues. Germline loops: CDR1 MNHNS, CDR2 SASEGT. The CDR3 nucleotides are TGTGCCAGCATGAATTACGACGGATACAATGAGCAGTTCTTC. It encodes CASMNYDGYNEQFF.

The V gene is TRBV6-6, the J gene TRBJ1-1, with TRBD1 identical over 10 bases. CDR1 is MNHNY and CDR2 is SVGAGI in the germline V gene (reference sequence). V shed 5 bases, J shed 5 bases, and the junction held 8 bases outside the gene matches. This CDR3 is built from 15 residues. The CDR3 sequence: CASSTWDRGWTEAFF. The DNA for the CDR3 is TGTGCCAGCAGTACCTGGGACAGGGGTTGGACTGAAGCTTTCTTT.

This clonotype was recorded at least ten times. Written as DNA, the CDR3 is TGTGCCAGCAGCTTAGTGGGAGGGGGTGGGCAGGCCTTCATCACCGCGTACAATGAGCAGTTCTTC. Translating it yields CASSLVGGGGQAFITAYNEQFF. The rearrangement links TRBV7-4 to TRBJ2-1, with TRBD2 as a possible D gene (7 bases). This CDR3 comprises 22 residues. Looked up from germline, CDR1 is SGHVT and CDR2 is SQSDAQ. V dropped 1 base and J dropped 4 bases, with 32 bases sitting between them.

This clonotype was seen at least ten times. The chain carries TRBV7-9 and TRBJ1-2; D not resolved. The CDR3 is made up of 12 amino acids. The germline V and J ends were trimmed by 1 base and 8 bases, with 8 bases remaining between them. Germline V gene sequence: CDR1 SEHNR, CDR2 FQNEAQ (reference sequence). DNA for the CDR3: TGTGCCAGCAGCTTAGGAGGCCAGGGCTACACCTTC. Encoded protein: CASSLGGQGYTF.

This chain links TRBV15 with TRBJ1-3; 10 bases fit TRBD1. The J segment lost 2 bases and the V segment lost 0 bases, leaving 4 bases of the junction unmatched. CDR1 and CDR2 from the germline V gene are LNHNV and YYDKDF (reference sequence). The CDR3 loop spans 17 amino acids. The CDR3 DNA sequence: TGTGCCACCAGCAGAGATCTCGGGACAGGGGCTGGAAACACCATATATTTT. Its protein product is CATSRDLGTGAGNTIYF.

The sample holds many counts of this clonotype. The chain recombines TRBV7-6 with TRBJ1-2; D is unresolved. This CDR3 contains 13 residues. Trimming pared 5 bases from V and 9 bases from J, leaving 16 bases between. The germline gives CDR1 SGHVS, CDR2 FNYEAQ. Here the CDR3 DNA reads TGTGCCAGCAGCCCGGGCCCTTCAAGGAGCTACACCTTC. Encoded protein: CASSPGPSRSYTF.

The V gene is TRBV13, the J gene TRBJ2-7; TRBD1 matches 11 bases. This CDR3 region has 15 residues. The germline V gene encodes CDR1 PRHDT and CDR2 FYEKMQ (reference sequence). The V segment lost 5 bases and the J segment 4 bases; nucleotides outside the gene matches: 7. CDR3 DNA sequence: TGTGCCAGCAGCGGCCGGGGACAGGGGGTTTACGAGCAGTACGTC. Its translation is CASSGRGQGVYEQYV.

The rearrangement joins TRBV6-5 to TRBJ1-1; 8 bases map to TRBD1. Trimming at V came to 6 bases and at J to 5 bases, leaving 11 bases not matched to a gene. This CDR3 comprises 15 residues. Germline V gene data show CDR1 as MNHEY and CDR2 as SVGAGI. The CDR3 nucleotides are TGTGCCAGCAGGATAGGACAGGGAACGAGGACTGAAGCTTTCTTT. It yields the protein CASRIGQGTRTEAFF.